This record looks at one TCR beta chain sequence and its context. Its cognate antigen is unknown. The germline V and J ends were trimmed by 2 bases and 7 bases, with 6 bases remaining between them. The germline gives CDR1 LNHDA, CDR2 SQIVND (reference sequence). CDR3 size: 13 residues. The sample belongs to a study of cytomegalovirus exposure and HLA in healthy donors. The wider study: Out of fewer than 500 genotyped donors, approximately 84% belonged to the Caucasian-associated ancestry cluster. Study-level points and caveats: Cytomegalovirus status was reportedly diagnosed by the classifier with high sensitivity and specificity. Analysis performed later showed TCR beta chains linked to HLA being more clonally expanded than equally common others.

The PCR employed 60 Vbeta primers together with 13 Jbeta primers. Here immunoSEQ multiplex PCR was the method, and the copy in TCRdb shows in-frame clones only, minus some. The sample consists of some 120,000 clones, around 72% of them appearing once. The TCR sequence derives from a man aged 30 to 39 in good health and CMV-seronegative. This sequence joins TRBV19 and TRBJ1-6, with unresolved D. The sequenced sample consisted of PBMCs. The CDR3 loop is CASSIPRNSPLHF. The CDR3 DNA sequence: TGTGCCAGTAGTATACCCCGGAATTCACCCCTCCACTTT.